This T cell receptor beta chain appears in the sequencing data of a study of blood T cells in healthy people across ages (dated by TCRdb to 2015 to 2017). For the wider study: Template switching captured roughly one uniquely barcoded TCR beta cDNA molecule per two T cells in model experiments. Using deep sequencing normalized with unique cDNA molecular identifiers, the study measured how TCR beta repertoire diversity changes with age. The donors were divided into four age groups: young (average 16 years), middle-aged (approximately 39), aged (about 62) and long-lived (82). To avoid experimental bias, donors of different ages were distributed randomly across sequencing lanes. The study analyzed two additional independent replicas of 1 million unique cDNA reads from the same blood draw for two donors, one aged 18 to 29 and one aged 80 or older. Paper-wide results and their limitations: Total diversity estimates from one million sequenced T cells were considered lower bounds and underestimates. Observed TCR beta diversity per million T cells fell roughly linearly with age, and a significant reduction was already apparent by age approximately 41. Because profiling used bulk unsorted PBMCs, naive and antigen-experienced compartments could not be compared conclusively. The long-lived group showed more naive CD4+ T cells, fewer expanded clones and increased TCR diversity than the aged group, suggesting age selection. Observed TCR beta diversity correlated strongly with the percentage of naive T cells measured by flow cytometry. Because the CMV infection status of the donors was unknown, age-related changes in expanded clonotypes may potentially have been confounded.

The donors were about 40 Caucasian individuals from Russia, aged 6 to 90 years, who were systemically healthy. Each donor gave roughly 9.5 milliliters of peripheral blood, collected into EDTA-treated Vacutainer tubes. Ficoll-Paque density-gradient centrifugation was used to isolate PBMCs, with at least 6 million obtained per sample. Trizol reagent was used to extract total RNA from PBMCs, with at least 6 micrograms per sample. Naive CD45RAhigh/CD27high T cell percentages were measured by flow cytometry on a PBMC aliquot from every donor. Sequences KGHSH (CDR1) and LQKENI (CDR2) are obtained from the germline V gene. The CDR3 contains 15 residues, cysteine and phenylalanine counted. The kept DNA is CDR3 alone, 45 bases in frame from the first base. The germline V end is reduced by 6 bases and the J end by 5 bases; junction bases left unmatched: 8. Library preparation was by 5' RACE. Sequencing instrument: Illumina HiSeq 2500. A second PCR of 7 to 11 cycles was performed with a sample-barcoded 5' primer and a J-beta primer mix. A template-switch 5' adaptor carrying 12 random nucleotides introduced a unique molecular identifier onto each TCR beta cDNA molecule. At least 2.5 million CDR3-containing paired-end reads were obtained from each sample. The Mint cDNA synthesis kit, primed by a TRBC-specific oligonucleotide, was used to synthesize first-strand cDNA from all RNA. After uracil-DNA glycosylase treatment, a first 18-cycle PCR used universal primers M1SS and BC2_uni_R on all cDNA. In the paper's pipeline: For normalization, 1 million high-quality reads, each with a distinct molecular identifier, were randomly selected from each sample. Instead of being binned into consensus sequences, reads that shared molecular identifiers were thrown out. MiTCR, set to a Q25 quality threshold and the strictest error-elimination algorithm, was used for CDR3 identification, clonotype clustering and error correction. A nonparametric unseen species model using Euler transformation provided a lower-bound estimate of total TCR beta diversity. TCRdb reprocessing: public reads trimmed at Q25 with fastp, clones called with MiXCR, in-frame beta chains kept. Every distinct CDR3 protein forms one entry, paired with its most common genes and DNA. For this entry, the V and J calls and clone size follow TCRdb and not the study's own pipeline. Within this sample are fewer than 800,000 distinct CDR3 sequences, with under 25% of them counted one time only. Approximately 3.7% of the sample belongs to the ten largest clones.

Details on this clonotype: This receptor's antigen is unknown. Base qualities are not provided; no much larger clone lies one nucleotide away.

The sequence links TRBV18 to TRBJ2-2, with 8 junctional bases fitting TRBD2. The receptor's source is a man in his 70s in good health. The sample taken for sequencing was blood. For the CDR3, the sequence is CASSLALAETGELFF. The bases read TGTGCCAGCTCTCTGGCACTAGCGGAGACCGGGGAGCTGTTTTTT. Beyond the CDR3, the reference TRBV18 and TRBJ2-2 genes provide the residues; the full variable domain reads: NAGVMQNPRHLVRRRGQEARLRCSPMKGHSHVYWYRQLPEEGLKFMVYLQKENIIDESGMPKERFSAEFPKEGPSILRIQQVVRGDSAAYFCASSLALAETGELFFGEGSRLTVL.